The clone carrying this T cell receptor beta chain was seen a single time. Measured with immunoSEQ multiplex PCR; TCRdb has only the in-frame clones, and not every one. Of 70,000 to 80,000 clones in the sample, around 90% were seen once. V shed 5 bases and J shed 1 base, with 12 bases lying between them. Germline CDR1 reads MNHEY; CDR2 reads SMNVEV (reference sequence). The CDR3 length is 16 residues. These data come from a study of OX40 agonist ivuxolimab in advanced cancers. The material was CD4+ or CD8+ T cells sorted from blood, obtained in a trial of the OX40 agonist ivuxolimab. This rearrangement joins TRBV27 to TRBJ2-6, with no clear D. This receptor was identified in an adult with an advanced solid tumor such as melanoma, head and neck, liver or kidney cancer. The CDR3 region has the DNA TGTGCCAGCAGTCCTCCGGTGGGATCTGGGGCCAACGTCCTGACTTTC. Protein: CASSPPVGSGANVLTF.